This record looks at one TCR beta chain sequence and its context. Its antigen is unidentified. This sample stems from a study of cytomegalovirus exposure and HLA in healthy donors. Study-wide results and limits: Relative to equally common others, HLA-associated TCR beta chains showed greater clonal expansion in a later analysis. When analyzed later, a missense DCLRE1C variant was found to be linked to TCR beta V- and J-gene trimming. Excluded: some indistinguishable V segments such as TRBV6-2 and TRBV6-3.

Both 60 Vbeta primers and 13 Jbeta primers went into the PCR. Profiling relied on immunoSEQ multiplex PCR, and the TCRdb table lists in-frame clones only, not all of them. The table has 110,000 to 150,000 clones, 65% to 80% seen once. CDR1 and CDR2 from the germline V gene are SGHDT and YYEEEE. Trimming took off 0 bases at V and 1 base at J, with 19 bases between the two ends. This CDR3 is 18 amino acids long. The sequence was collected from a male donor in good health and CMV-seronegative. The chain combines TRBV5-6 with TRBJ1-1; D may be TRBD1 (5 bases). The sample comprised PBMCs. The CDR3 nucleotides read TGTGCCAGCAGCTTGGGCTTGACAGACCCAAGGGGGAACACTGAAGCTTTCTTT. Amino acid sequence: CASSLGLTDPRGNTEAFF.